The 17 T cell receptor beta chains reported below all come from one sample, sequenced in a study of PD-1 blockade in mismatch repair-deficient tumors. Libraries were prepared by immunoSEQ multiplex PCR; TCRdb keeps only in-frame clonotypes and omits some of them. The sample includes some 26,000 clones, 83% of them seen just once. The sample consisted of peripheral blood, taken 12 weeks after starting pembrolizumab. The receptors were sampled from an adult with mismatch repair-deficient cancer.

V usage is TRBV4-2 and J usage is TRBJ2-2, with TRBD2 matching 11 bases. V lost 1 base and J lost 5; bases outside the gene matches: 3. Germline CDR1 and CDR2: LGHNA and YNFKEQ. CDR3 size: 16 residues. CDR3 DNA: TGTGCCAGCAGCCAAGCACTAGCGGGAGAAACCGGGGAGCTGTTTTTT. Residues: CASSQALAGETGELFF.

The genes are TRBV4-2 and TRBJ2-6; 11 bases map to TRBD1. Trimming cost V 1 base and J 3 bases; bases outside gene matches: 5. Germline-derived CDR1 and CDR2 are LGHNA and YNFKEQ. The CDR3 totals 18 residues. CDR3 DNA sequence: TGTGCCAGCAGCCAAGCTGGACAGGGGGCGAGTGGGGCCAACGTCCTGACTTTC. Encoded protein: CASSQAGQGASGANVLTF.

The genes are TRBV30 and TRBJ1-1; D possibly corresponds to TRBD1 (6 bases). V was shortened by 4 bases and J by 8 bases, with 20 bases between the two germline ends. The CDR3 is made up of 14 amino acids. The germline V gene encodes CDR1 GTSNPN and CDR2 SVGIG (reference sequence). The CDR3 DNA reads TGTGCCTGGAAATGGATTGGGGACATGGAAGAAGCTTTCTTT. Encoded protein: CAWKWIGDMEEAFF.

This clone was recorded a few times. This rearrangement joins TRBV27 to TRBJ1-5; a possible D gene is TRBD1 (6 bases). CDR3 length equals 13 residues. V lost 5 bases and J lost 4, with 9 bases in between. From germline, CDR1 is MNHEY and CDR2 SMNVEV (reference sequence). CDR3 DNA sequence: TGTGCCAGCAGTCACGGACAGAATCAGCCCCAGCATTTT. This translates into CASSHGQNQPQHF.

The chain couples TRBV11-2 to TRBJ1-1; TRBD1 might be the D (6 bases). This CDR3 has 16 amino acids. The V gene lost 4 bases and the J gene lost 1 base, with 16 bases spanning the gap. From germline, CDR1 is SGHAT and CDR2 FQNNGV. The CDR3 spells CASSSPTQDRNTEAFF. The CDR3 DNA reads TGTGCCAGCAGCTCCCCCACCCAGGACAGGAACACTGAAGCTTTCTTT. The whole variable domain, remainder taken from reference TRBV11-2 and TRBJ1-1, is EAGVAQSPRYKIIEKRQSVAFWCNPISGHATLYWYQQILGQGPKLLIQFQNNGVVDDSQLPKDRFSAERLKGVDSTLKIQPAKLEDSAVYLCASSSPTQDRNTEAFFGQGTRLTVV.

The chain employs TRBV4-2 and TRBJ2-3, with a tentative D call TRBD1 (6 bases). V was shortened by 3 bases and J by 3 bases, with 19 bases between the two germline ends. Germline assignment: CDR1 LGHNA and CDR2 YNFKEQ. CDR3 size: 17 residues. The CDR3 here is CASSHEGTTGKTDTQYF. In nucleotides, the CDR3 is TGTGCCAGCAGCCACGAAGGGACAACGGGAAAGACAGATACGCAGTATTTT.

This chain joins TRBV20-1 and TRBJ1-1; D is undetermined. CDR3 length equals 11 residues. V gave up 3 bases and J gave up 4 bases, with 6 bases separating them. The germline V gene has CDR1 DFQATT and CDR2 SNEGSKA (reference sequence). The CDR3 coding sequence is TGCAGTGCTAGTATATTCACTGAAGCTTTCTTT. Its translation: CSASIFTEAFF.

The chain combines TRBV11-2 with TRBJ2-7; TRBD2 might be the D (5 bases). This CDR3 is 13 amino acids long. The germline V and J ends were trimmed by 5 bases and 3 bases, with 11 bases remaining between them. Germline loops: CDR1 SGHAT, CDR2 FQNNGV. The CDR3 sequence: CASSLGIFYEQYF. For the CDR3, the DNA is TGTGCCAGCAGCCTCGGGATCTTCTACGAGCAGTACTTC.

This clone was picked up one time. The rearrangement links TRBV6-5 to TRBJ2-7, with 8 bases aligning to TRBD2. Per the germline V gene, CDR1 is MNHEY and CDR2 is SVGAGI. The CDR3 contains 14 residues. V was clipped by 2 bases and J by 0 bases; unmatched bases: 0. The CDR3 DNA sequence: TGTGCCAGCAGTTACGGGACTAGCTCCTACGAGCAGTACTTC. It specifies CASSYGTSSYEQYF.

The chain joins TRBV28 to TRBJ2-5, with 14 nucleotides matching TRBD2. The CDR3 totals 18 residues. J was trimmed by 5 bases and V by 3 bases; bases with no gene match: 11. Germline loops: CDR1 MDHEN, CDR2 SYDVKM. The CDR3 nucleotides are TGTGCCAGCAGTTTTTTCGGGACTAGCGGGAGCGGGGGGGAGACCCAGTACTTC. Encoded protein: CASSFFGTSGSGGETQYF.

This clone turned up a few times. The rearrangement uses TRBV19 and TRBJ2-2, with 9 bases lining up with TRBD1. CDR1 LNHDA and CDR2 SQIVND come from the germline V gene (reference sequence). The J segment lost 3 bases and the V segment lost 4 bases, leaving 3 bases of the junction unmatched. The length of the CDR3 is 15 residues. The CDR3 bases are TGTGCCAGTAGTAGACGACAGGGGGACACCGGGGAGCTGTTTTTT. It codes for CASSRRQGDTGELFF. The full variable domain, in which reference TRBV19 and TRBJ2-2 provide the parts outside the CDR3, is DGGITQSPKYLFRKEGQNVTLSCEQNLNHDAMYWYRQDPGQGLRLIYYSQIVNDFQKGDIAEGYSVSREKKESFPLTVTSAQKNPTAFYLCASSRRQGDTGELFFGEGSRLTVL.

The chain recombines TRBV6-1 with TRBJ1-5; 7 bases are shared with TRBD1. Germline V gene sequence: CDR1 MNHNS, CDR2 SASEGT. The CDR3 runs 18 residues. The V segment lost 2 bases and the J segment 0 bases; nucleotides outside the gene matches: 10. Written as DNA, the CDR3 is TGTGCCAGCAGTGAACGGGGGGACAGACTTTATAGCAATCAGCCCCAGCATTTT. As protein: CASSERGDRLYSNQPQHF.

This clone was observed a single time. The chain recombines TRBV28 with TRBJ2-2; 12 positions match TRBD1. The J segment lost 3 bases and the V segment lost 3 bases, leaving 5 bases of the junction unmatched. CDR1 MDHEN and CDR2 SYDVKM come from the germline V gene. CDR3 size: 17 residues. The CDR3 DNA reads TGTGCCAGCAGTTTTTTTTGGGACAGGGGGCACACCGGGGAGCTGTTTTTT. This encodes CASSFFWDRGHTGELFF.

This chain links TRBV5-1 with TRBJ2-3, with D possibly matching TRBD2 (5 bases). Germline lookup yields CDR1 SGHRS and CDR2 YFSETQ. This CDR3 region has 16 residues. With 0 bases removed from V and 4 bases from J, the gap between germline ends came to 15 bases. The CDR3 sequence: CASSLAGVRSPDTQYF. Written as DNA, the CDR3 is TGCGCCAGCAGCTTGGCCGGGGTCCGATCCCCAGATACGCAGTATTTT.

Note on this clone: The DNA is omitted, as the CDR3 cannot be located on it reliably, and the CDR3 follows TCRdb's listing. The CDR3 loop is CASSDSSGRETQYF. The chain carries TRBV6-4 and TRBJ2-5. Looked up from germline, CDR1 is MRHNA and CDR2 is SNTAGT. A total of 14 residues make up the CDR3, ends included.

The V and J genes are TRBV6-6 and TRBJ2-4; D is uncertain. V was clipped by 0 bases and J by 2 bases, with 8 bases between them. In germline, CDR1 is MNHNY, CDR2 SVGAGI (reference sequence). The CDR3 covers 15 residues. The CDR3 DNA reads TGTGCCAGCAGTTACTCGGTAGGGTCCAAAAACATTCAGTACTTC. Amino acids: CASSYSVGSKNIQYF.

This rearrangement joins TRBV28 to TRBJ2-3, with TRBD1 as a possible D gene (6 bases). Germline CDR1 MDHEN, CDR2 SYDVKM. With 6 bases removed from V and 6 bases from J, the gap between germline ends came to 28 bases. The CDR3 is 18 amino acids. The CDR3 DNA reads as TGTGCCAGCAGATTAACAGGGTTGGGGTTGAGAGATTTGGATACGCAGTATTTT. Encoded protein: CASRLTGLGLRDLDTQYF. Together with reference TRBV28 and TRBJ2-3, the CDR3 gives the full variable domain: DVKVTQSSRYLVKRTGEKVFLECVQDMDHENMFWYRQDPGLGLRLIYFSYDVKMKEKGDIPEGYSVSREKKERFSLILESASTNQTSMYLCASRLTGLGLRDLDTQYFGPGTRLTVL.